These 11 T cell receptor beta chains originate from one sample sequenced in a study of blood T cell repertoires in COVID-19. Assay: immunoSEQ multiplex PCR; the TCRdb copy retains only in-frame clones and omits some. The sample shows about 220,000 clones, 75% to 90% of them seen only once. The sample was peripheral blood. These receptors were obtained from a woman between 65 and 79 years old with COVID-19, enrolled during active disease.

CDR3 loop: CATLTGGVSYNEQFF. The CDR3 DNA sequence: TGTGCCACCCTCACTGGGGGGGTGTCCTACAATGAGCAGTTCTTC. V usage is TRBV7-2 and J usage is TRBJ2-1, with TRBD2 matching 7 bases. CDR1 SGHTA and CDR2 FQGNSA come from the germline V gene. CDR3 length: 15 residues. Trimming at V came to 10 bases and at J to 1 base, leaving 10 bases not matched to a gene.

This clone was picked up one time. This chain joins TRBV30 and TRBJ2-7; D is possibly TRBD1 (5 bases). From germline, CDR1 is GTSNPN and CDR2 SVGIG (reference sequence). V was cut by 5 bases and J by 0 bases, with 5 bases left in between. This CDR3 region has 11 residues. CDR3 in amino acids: CAWGHSYEQYF. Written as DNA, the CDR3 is TGTGCCTGGGGACACTCCTACGAGCAGTACTTC. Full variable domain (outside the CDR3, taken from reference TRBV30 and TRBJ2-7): SQTIHQWPATLVQPVGSPLSLECTVEGTSNPNLYWYRQAAGRGLQLLFYSVGIGQISSEVPQNLSASRPQDRQFILSSKKLLLSDSGFYLCAWGHSYEQYFGPGTRLTVT.

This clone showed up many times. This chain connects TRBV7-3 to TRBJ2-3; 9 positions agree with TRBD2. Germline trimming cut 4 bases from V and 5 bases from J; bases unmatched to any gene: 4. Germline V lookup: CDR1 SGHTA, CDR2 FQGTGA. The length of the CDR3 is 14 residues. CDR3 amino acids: CASSSGLAGDTQYF. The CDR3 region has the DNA TGTGCCAGCAGCTCGGGACTAGCAGGAGATACGCAGTATTTT.

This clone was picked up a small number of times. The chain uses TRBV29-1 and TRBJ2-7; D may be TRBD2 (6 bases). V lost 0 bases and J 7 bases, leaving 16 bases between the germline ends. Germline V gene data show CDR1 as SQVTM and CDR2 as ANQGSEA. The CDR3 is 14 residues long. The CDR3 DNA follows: TGCAGCGTTGAAGACCCAGGGAGGCTTCATGAGCAGTACTTC. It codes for CSVEDPGRLHEQYF.

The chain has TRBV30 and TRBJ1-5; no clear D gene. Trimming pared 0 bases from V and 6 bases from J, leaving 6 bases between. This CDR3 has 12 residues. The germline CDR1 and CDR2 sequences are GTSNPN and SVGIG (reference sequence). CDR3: CAWSVLAQPQHF. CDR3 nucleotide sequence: TGTGCCTGGAGTGTACTAGCTCAGCCCCAGCATTTT. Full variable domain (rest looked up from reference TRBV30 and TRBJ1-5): SQTIHQWPATLVQPVGSPLSLECTVEGTSNPNLYWYRQAAGRGLQLLFYSVGIGQISSEVPQNLSASRPQDRQFILSSKKLLLSDSGFYLCAWSVLAQPQHFGDGTRLSIL.

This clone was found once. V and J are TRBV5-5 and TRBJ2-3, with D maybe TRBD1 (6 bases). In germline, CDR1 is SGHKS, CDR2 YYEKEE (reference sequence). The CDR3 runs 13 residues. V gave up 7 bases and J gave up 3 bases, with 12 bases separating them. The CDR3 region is CASGQPSTDTQYF. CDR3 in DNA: TGTGCCAGCGGACAGCCTTCGACAGATACGCAGTATTTT. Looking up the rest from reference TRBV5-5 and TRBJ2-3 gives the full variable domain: DAGVTQSPTHLIKTRGQQVTLRCSPISGHKSVSWYQQVLGQGPQFIFQYYEKEERGRGNFPDRFSARQFPNYSSELNVNALLLGDSALYLCASGQPSTDTQYFGPGTRLTVL.

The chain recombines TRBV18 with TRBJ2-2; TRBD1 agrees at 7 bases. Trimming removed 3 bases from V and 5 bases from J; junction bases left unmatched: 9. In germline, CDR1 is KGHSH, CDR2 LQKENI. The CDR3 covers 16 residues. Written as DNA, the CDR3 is TGTGCCAGCTCACCGTTGGACAGGCCAACTACCGGGGAGCTGTTTTTT. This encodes CASSPLDRPTTGELFF.

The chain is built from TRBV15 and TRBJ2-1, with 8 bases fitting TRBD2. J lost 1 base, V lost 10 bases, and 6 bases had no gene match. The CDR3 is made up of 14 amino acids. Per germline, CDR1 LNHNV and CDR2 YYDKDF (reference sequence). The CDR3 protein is CAIGTGGSYNEQFF. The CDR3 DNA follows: TGTGCCATTGGAACGGGAGGGTCCTACAATGAGCAGTTCTTC.

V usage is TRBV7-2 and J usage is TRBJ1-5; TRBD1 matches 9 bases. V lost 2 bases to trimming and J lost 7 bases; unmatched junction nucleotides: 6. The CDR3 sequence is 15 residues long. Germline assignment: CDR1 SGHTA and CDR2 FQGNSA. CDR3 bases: TGTGCCAGCAGCTTAATGAGGACAGGGGTACAGCCCCAGCATTTT. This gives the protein CASSLMRTGVQPQHF.

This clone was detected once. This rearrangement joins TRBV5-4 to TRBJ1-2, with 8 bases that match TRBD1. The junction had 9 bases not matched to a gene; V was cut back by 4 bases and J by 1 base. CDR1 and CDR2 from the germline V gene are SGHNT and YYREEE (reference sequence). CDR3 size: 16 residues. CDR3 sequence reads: CASSAWDRPINYGYTF. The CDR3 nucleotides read TGTGCCAGCAGCGCCTGGGACAGGCCCATTAACTATGGCTACACCTTC.

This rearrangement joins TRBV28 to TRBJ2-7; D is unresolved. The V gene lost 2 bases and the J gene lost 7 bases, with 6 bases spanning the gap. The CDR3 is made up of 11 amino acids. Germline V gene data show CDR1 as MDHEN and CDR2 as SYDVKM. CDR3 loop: CASSLAAEQYF. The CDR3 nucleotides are TGTGCCAGCAGTTTAGCCGCGGAGCAGTACTTC.